The sequence of this T cell receptor (beta chain) was determined in a study of T-cell memory formation after mild COVID-19. TCRdb itself ran the 5' RACE reads through MiXCR, one entry per CDR3 protein. The table records over 10,000 distinct CDR3 sequences, roughly 15% of them present only once. With 3 bases removed from V and 5 bases from J, the gap between germline ends came to 15 bases. The CDR3 covers 15 residues. The germline V gene encodes CDR1 MNHEY and CDR2 SMNVEV (reference sequence). The chain joins TRBV27 to TRBJ2-3; a possible D gene is TRBD1 (6 bases). The receptor was isolated from a man between 18 and 29 years old who had mild COVID-19 (a few samples of this study predate the infection). Cell type and time point are not known. The source material was PBMCs or a T cell subset sorted from them (not recorded which). The CDR3 DNA is TGTGCCAGCAGTTTCGGGACACCACCGGGAGATACGCAGTATTTT. It is translated as CASSFGTPPGDTQYF.